The 8 T cell receptor beta chains given below trace back to one sample, sequenced in a study of control samples from healthy donors and cancer patients. Measured with immunoSEQ multiplex PCR; TCRdb has only the in-frame clones, and not every one. The repertoire has under 75,000 clones, over 75% of them found once; the top ten carry roughly 1.2%. Sequencing input: PBMCs. These receptors were taken from a woman aged 45-60 years with colorectal cancer.

The chain carries TRBV7-9 and TRBJ1-1, with 7 bases lining up with TRBD1. The length of the CDR3 is 15 residues. CDR1 and CDR2 from the germline V gene are SEHNR and FQNEAQ (reference sequence). V lost 3 bases to trimming and J lost 6 bases; unmatched junction nucleotides: 10. As DNA, the CDR3 is TGTGCCAGCAGCTTTCGGCAGGGGGGGTTGGCTGAAGCTTTCTTT. Its translation: CASSFRQGGLAEAFF.

This clone was picked up a small number of times. This chain joins TRBV6-1 and TRBJ1-3, with a weak D call TRBD1 (5 bases). Per germline, CDR1 MNHNS and CDR2 SASEGT. Trimming pared 2 bases from V and 6 bases from J, leaving 8 bases between. The CDR3 contains 13 residues. In nucleotides, the CDR3 is TGTGCCAGCAGTGAACTGGGGGTAAACACCATATATTTT. Its protein is CASSELGVNTIYF.

The chain joins TRBV10-3 to TRBJ1-5; TRBD1 is a possible D gene (5 bases). The CDR3 loop spans 16 amino acids. Germline-derived CDR1 and CDR2 are ENHRY and SYGVKD. With 3 bases removed from V and 1 base from J, the gap between germline ends came to 13 bases. CDR3 coding DNA: TGTGCCATCAGTGAAGGGGCAGGGCAAAGCAATCAGCCCCAGCATTTT. Residues: CAISEGAGQSNQPQHF.

This chain links TRBV19 with TRBJ1-5; TRBD1 agrees at 7 bases. From germline, CDR1 is LNHDA and CDR2 SQIVND (reference sequence). CDR3 length: 16 residues. V dropped 5 bases and J dropped 3; count of bases not matched to a gene: 10. The CDR3 DNA is TGTGCCAGTAGTGGCCGGGACAGAGGTTACAATCAGCCCCAGCATTTT. This sequence encodes CASSGRDRGYNQPQHF.

Here the CDR3 reads CASSNRDRRTEAFF. The CDR3 DNA sequence: TGTGCCAGCAGTAACCGGGACAGGCGGACTGAAGCTTTCTTT. V is TRBV6-5 and J is TRBJ1-1, with TRBD1 matching 8 bases. The CDR3 has 14 amino acids. Germline CDR1 MNHEY, CDR2 SVGAGI. V lost 5 bases, J lost 5 bases, and 7 bases stayed unmatched.

This clone was recorded once. The gene calls are TRBV9 and TRBJ1-3; 9 bases line up with TRBD1. The junction had 16 bases not matched to a gene; V was cut back by 3 bases and J by 3 bases. Germline V lookup: CDR1 SGDLS, CDR2 YYNGEE. The CDR3 spans 19 residues. The chain's CDR3 is CASSDPGQGDSLGGNTIYF. The DNA of the CDR3 is TGTGCCAGCAGCGATCCGGGACAGGGCGATAGTCTGGGTGGAAACACCATATATTTT.

The genes are TRBV20-1 and TRBJ1-1; no firm D call. V was clipped by 2 bases and J by 1 base, with 2 bases between them. Germline CDR1 and CDR2: DFQATT and SNEGSKA (reference sequence). The CDR3 covers 11 residues. This CDR3 reads CSARQNTEAFF. The CDR3 DNA reads TGCAGTGCTAGACAGAACACTGAAGCTTTCTTT.

J is TRBJ1-1 and V is TRBV28, with TRBD1 identical over 10 bases. The V gene's germline CDR1 is MDHEN and CDR2 SYDVKM. There are 17 residues in the CDR3. With V trimmed by 3 bases and J by 1 base, 8 bases remained unmatched. The CDR3: CASSLTPGTGENTEAFF. The CDR3, as DNA: TGTGCCAGCAGTTTGACTCCCGGGACAGGGGAGAACACTGAAGCTTTCTTT.